This TCR beta chain was recorded in a study of OX40 agonist ivuxolimab in advanced cancers. Study information: The drug used for patients, ivuxolimab, was an agonistic anti-OX40 (CD134) antibody.

TCRdb's copy holds only in-frame clones and misses some; the assay was immunoSEQ multiplex PCR. This table has 25,000 or so clones, 75% to 85% appearing once. The CDR3 sequence is 15 residues long. Germline CDR1 is SQVTM and CDR2 is ANQGSEA. With 3 bases clipped from V and 1 base from J, the junction kept 6 bases outside the gene matches. The gene calls are TRBV29-1 and TRBJ2-1, with TRBD2 identical over 7 bases. The receptor comes from an adult with an advanced solid tumor such as melanoma, head and neck, liver or kidney cancer. Sequencing used CD4+ or CD8+ T cells sorted from blood, obtained in a trial of the OX40 agonist ivuxolimab. The CDR3 coding sequence is TGCAGCGTTGAGGACGGGACTACGTCCTACAATGAGCAGTTCTTC. It specifies CSVEDGTTSYNEQFF.